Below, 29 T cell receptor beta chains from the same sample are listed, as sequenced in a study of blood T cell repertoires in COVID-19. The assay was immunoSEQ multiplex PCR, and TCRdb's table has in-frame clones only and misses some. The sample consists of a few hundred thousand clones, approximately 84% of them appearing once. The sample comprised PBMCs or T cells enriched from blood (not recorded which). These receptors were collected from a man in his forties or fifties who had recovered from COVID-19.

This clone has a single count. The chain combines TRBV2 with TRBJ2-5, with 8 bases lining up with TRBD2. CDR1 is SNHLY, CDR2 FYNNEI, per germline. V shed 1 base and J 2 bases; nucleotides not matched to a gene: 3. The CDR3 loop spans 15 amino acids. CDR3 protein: CASSEGTSNQETQYF. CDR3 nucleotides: TGTGCCAGCAGTGAAGGGACTAGCAATCAAGAGACCCAGTACTTC.

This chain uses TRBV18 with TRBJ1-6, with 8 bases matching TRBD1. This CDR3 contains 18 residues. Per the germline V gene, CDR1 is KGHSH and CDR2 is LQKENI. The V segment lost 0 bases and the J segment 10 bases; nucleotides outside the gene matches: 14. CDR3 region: CASSPPRTGIKGESPLHF. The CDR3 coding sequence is TGTGCCAGCTCACCACCGAGGACAGGGATTAAAGGGGAATCACCCCTCCACTTT.

CDR3 loop: CASSNRDLSNEKLFF. The CDR3 bases are TGTGCCAGCTCAAACAGGGACCTGTCTAATGAAAAACTGTTTTTT. The chain couples TRBV18 to TRBJ1-4, with a tentative D call TRBD1 (6 bases). The CDR3 sequence is 15 residues long. V lost 5 bases and J lost 3, with 13 bases in between. Per germline, CDR1 KGHSH and CDR2 LQKENI.

In DNA form, the CDR3 reads TGTGCCAGCTCACCCGGGACAGGGGGCGAAGAGACCCAGTACTTC. Its translation is CASSPGTGGEETQYF. This chain connects TRBV18 to TRBJ2-5; 12 nucleotides match TRBD1. The CDR3 is 15 amino acids. J lost 3 bases, V lost 3 bases, and 2 bases had no gene match. The germline V gene has CDR1 KGHSH and CDR2 LQKENI.

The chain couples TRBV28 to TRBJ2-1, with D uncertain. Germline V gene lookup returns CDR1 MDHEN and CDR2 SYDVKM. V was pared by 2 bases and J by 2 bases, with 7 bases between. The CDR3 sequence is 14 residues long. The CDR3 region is CASSLLMTYNEQFF. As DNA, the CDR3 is TGTGCCAGCAGTTTACTAATGACCTACAATGAGCAGTTCTTC.

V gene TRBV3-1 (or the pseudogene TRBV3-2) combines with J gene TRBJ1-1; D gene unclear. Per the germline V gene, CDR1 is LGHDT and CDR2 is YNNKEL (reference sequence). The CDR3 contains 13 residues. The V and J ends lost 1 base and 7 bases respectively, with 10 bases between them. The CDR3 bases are TGTGCCAGCAGCCAAGGGCCCATTCTTGAAGCTTTCTTT. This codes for CASSQGPILEAFF.

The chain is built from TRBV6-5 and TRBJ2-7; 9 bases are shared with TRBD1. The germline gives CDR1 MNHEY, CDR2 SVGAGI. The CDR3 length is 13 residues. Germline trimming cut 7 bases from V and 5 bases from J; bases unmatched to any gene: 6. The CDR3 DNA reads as TGTGCCAGCATCCAGGGACAGGGACACGAGCAGTACTTC. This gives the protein CASIQGQGHEQYF.

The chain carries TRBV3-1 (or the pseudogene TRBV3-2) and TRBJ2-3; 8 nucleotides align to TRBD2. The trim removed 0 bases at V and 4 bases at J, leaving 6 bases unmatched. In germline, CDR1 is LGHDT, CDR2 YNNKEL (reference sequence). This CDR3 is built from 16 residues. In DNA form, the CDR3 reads TGTGCCAGCAGCCAAGATCCAGCGGGAGTCTCAGATACGCAGTATTTT. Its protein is CASSQDPAGVSDTQYF.

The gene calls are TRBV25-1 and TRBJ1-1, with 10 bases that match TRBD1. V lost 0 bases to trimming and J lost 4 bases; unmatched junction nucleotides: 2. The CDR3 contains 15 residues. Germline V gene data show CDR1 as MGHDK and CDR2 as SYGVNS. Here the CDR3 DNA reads TGTGCCAGCAGTGAATATAGGACAGGGGGCACTGAAGCTTTCTTT. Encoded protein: CASSEYRTGGTEAFF.

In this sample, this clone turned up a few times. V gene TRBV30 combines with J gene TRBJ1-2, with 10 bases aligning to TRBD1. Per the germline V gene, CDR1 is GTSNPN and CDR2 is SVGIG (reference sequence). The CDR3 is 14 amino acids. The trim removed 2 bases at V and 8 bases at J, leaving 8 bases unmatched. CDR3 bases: TGTGCCTGGAGTCTACCGACAGGGGGCGGGGGCTACACCTTC. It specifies CAWSLPTGGGGYTF.

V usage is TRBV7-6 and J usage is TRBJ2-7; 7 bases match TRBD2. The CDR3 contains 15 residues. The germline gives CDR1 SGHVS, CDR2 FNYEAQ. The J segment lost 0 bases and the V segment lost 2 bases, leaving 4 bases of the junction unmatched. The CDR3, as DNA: TGTGCCAGCAGCTTATTTCCTAGCGGCTCCTACGAGCAGTACTTC. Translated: CASSLFPSGSYEQYF.

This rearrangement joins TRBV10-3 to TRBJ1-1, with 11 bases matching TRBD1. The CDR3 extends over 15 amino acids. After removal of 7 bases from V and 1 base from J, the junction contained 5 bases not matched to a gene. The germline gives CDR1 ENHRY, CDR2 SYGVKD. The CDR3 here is CAINPGQGGNTEAFF. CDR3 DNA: TGTGCCATCAACCCGGGACAGGGGGGGAACACTGAAGCTTTCTTT.

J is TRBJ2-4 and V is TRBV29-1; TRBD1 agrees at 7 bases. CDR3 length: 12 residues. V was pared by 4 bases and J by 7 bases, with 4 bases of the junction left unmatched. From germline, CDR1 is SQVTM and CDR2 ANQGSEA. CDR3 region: CSVGQGGNIQYF. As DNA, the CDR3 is TGCAGCGTTGGACAGGGCGGGAACATTCAGTACTTC.

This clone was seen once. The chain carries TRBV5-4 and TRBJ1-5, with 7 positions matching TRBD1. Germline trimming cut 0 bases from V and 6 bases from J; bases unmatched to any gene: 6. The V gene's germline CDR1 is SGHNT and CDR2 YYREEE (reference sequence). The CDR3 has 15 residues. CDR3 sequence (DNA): TGTGCCAGCAGCTTGGACGGGACAGAGGGTCAGCCCCAGCATTTT. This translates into CASSLDGTEGQPQHF. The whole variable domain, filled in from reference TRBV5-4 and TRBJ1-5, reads ETGVTQSPTHLIKTRGQQVTLRCSSQSGHNTVSWYQQALGQGPQFIFQYYREEENGRGNFPPRFSGLQFPNYSSELNVNALELDDSALYLCASSLDGTEGQPQHFGDGTRLSIL.

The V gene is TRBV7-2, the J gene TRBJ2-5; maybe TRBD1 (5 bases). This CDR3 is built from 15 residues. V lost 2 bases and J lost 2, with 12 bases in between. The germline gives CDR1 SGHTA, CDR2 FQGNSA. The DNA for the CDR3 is TGTGCCAGCAGCTTACAGTGGGGCAGACAAGAGACCCAGTACTTC. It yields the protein CASSLQWGRQETQYF.

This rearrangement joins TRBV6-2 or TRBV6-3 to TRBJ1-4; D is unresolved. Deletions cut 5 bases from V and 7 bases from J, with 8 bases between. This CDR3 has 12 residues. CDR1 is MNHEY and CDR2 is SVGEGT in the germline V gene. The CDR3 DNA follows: TGTGCCAGCAGTCGTCCTACTGAAAAACTGTTTTTT. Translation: CASSRPTEKLFF.

CDR3 in amino acids: CASSRQGMNTEAFF. DNA of the CDR3: TGTGCCAGCAGCAGACAGGGAATGAACACTGAAGCTTTCTTT. The chain recombines TRBV27 with TRBJ1-1; 7 nucleotides align to TRBD1. The CDR3 is 14 residues long. Germline values: CDR1 MNHEY, CDR2 SMNVEV (reference sequence). Germline trimming cut 6 bases from V and 0 bases from J; bases unmatched to any gene: 4.

The CDR3 DNA follows: TGCGCCAGCAGCCTTACTGGGCTTAGCAATCAGCCCCAGCATTTT. Translation gives CASSLTGLSNQPQHF. The chain is built from TRBV4-1 and TRBJ1-5, with D hard to call. The germline CDR1 and CDR2 sequences are MGHRA and YSYEKL. V lost 4 bases and J lost 0, with 10 bases in between. CDR3 length: 15 residues.

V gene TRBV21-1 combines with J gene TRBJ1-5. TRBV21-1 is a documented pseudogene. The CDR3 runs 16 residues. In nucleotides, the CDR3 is TGTGCCAGCAGCAGAAGGTGGGAGATACTAAATCAGCCCCAGCATTTT. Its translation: CASSRRWEILNQPQHF.

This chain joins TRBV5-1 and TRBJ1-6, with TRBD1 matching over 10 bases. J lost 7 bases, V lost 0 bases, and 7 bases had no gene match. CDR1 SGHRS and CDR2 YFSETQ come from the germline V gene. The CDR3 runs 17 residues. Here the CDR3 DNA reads TGCGCCAGCAGCTTGGTATCCGGGACAGGGGACAATTCACCCCTCCACTTT. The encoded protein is CASSLVSGTGDNSPLHF.

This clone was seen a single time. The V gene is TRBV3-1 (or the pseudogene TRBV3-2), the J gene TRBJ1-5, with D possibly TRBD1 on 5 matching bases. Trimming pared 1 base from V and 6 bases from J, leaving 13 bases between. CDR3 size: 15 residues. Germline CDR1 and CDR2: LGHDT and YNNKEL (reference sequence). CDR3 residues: CASSQGYGAAQPQHF. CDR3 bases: TGTGCCAGCAGCCAAGGTTATGGGGCGGCTCAGCCCCAGCATTTT.

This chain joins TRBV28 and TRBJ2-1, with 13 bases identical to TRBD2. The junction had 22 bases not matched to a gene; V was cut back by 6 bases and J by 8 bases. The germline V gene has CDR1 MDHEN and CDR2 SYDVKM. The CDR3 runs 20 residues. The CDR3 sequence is CASSPTNLGLAGVVYDEQFF. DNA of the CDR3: TGTGCCAGCAGCCCAACCAACTTAGGACTAGCGGGAGTAGTTTACGATGAGCAGTTCTTC. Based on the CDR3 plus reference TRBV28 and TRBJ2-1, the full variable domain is DVKVTQSSRYLVKRTGEKVFLECVQDMDHENMFWYRQDPGLGLRLIYFSYDVKMKEKGDIPEGYSVSREKKERFSLILESASTNQTSMYLCASSPTNLGLAGVVYDEQFFGPGTRLTVL.

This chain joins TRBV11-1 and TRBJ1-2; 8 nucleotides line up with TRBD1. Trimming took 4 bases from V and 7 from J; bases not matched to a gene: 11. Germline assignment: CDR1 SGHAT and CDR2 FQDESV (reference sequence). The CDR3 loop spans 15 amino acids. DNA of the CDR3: TGTGCCAGCAGCTCGGGACAGGCGGAATTAGCTGGCTACACCTTC. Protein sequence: CASSSGQAELAGYTF.

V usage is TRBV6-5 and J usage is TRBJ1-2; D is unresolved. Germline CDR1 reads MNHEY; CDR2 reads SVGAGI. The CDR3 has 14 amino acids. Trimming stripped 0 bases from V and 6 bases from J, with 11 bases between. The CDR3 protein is CASSYSEALNGYTF. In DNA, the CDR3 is TGTGCCAGCAGTTACTCCGAGGCGCTGAATGGCTACACCTTC.

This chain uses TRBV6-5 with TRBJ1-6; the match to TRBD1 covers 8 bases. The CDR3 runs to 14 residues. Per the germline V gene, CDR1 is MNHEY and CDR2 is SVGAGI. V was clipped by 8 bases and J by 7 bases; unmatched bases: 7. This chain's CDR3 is CASGLDRVNSPLHF. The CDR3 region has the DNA TGTGCCAGCGGATTGGACAGGGTCAATTCACCCCTCCACTTT.

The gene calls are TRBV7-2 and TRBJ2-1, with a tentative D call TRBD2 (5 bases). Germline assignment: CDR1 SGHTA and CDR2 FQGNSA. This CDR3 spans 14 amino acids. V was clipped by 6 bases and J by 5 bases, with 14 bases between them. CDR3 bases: TGTGCCAGCAGATTTGCCGGGGTGGACAATGAGCAGTTCTTC. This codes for CASRFAGVDNEQFF.

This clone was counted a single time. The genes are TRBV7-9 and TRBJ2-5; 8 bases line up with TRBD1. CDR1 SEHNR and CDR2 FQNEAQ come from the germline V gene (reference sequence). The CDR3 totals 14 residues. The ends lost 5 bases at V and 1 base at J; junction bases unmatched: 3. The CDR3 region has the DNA TGTGCCAGCAGCCCCGGGACAGGCCAAGAGACCCAGTACTTC. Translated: CASSPGTGQETQYF.

The CDR3 DNA is TGCACCAGCAGCCAAGGGTTCAGCGGGAGGCTACACTACGAGCAGTACTTC. Its translation: CTSSQGFSGRLHYEQYF. The V and J genes are TRBV1 and TRBJ2-7; the D call TRBD2 from the table was never checked on the DNA. TRBV1 is reported as a pseudogene. CDR3 size: 17 residues.

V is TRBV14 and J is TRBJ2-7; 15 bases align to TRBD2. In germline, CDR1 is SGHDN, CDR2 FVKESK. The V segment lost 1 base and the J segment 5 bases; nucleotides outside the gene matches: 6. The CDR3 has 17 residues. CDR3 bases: TGTGCCAGCAGCCAAGTCCCGGGACTAGCGGGGGGAAACGAGCAGTACTTC. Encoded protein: CASSQVPGLAGGNEQYF.